This passage covers 15 T cell receptor beta chains from one sample sequenced in a study of T-cell memory formation after mild COVID-19. TCRdb reanalysed the 5' RACE reads using MiXCR and keeps one entry per CDR3 protein. Of about 440,000 distinct CDR3 sequences listed, roughly 20% are singletons. Sequencing used PBMCs or a T cell subset sorted from them (not recorded which). The receptors stem from an adult woman who had mild COVID-19 (a few samples of this study predate the infection). Cell type and time point are not known.

The table lists this clonotype with a few counts. CDR3 nucleotide sequence: TGTGCCAGCAGCGGTAGCGGGGCGTCCTACAATGAGCAGTTCTTC. It yields the protein CASSGSGASYNEQFF. The chain is built from TRBV12-3 or TRBV12-4 and TRBJ2-1; 8 bases align to TRBD2. The CDR3 has 15 amino acids. The trim removed 6 bases at V and 1 base at J, leaving 5 bases unmatched.

CDR3 protein: CASSVAGFTGELFF. In DNA, the CDR3 is TGTGCCAGCAGCGTAGCGGGGTTCACCGGGGAGCTGTTTTTT. V usage is TRBV9 and J usage is TRBJ2-2; the D gene is possibly TRBD2 (5 bases). Germline-derived CDR1 and CDR2 are SGDLS and YYNGEE. The CDR3 has 14 residues. V shed 0 bases and J shed 4 bases, with 7 bases lying between them.

This clonotype showed up just a few times. The V gene is TRBV5-5, the J gene TRBJ2-1; 9 bases line up with TRBD1. The length of the CDR3 is 15 residues. The trim removed 0 bases at V and 9 bases at J, leaving 7 bases unmatched. Germline CDR1 and CDR2: SGHKS and YYEKEE (reference sequence). The CDR3 coding sequence is TGTGCCAGCAGCTTGGAGGACAGGGGACTGGGTGAGCAGTTCTTC. This translates into CASSLEDRGLGEQFF.

The V and J genes are TRBV6-5 and TRBJ1-2, with 7 bases lining up with TRBD1. There are 13 residues in the CDR3. Germline-derived CDR1 and CDR2 are MNHEY and SVGAGI. The V and J ends lost 6 bases and 6 bases, in that order; junction bases with no gene match: 7. The CDR3, as DNA: TGTGCCAGCAGACAGGGACAGAAGGATGGCTACACCTTC. This encodes CASRQGQKDGYTF.

This clonotype appeared a few times. The gene calls are TRBV4-3 and TRBJ2-3; no clear D. In germline, CDR1 is LGHNA, CDR2 YSLEER. V was trimmed by 4 bases and J by 2 bases, leaving 13 bases between them. The CDR3 extends over 15 amino acids. The CDR3 coding sequence is TGCGCCAGCAGCCGACAACCCAACCCCACAGATACGCAGTATTTT. Protein product: CASSRQPNPTDTQYF.

The chain is built from TRBV20-1 and TRBJ2-5; D remains unclear. The length of the CDR3 is 14 residues. Trimming stripped 0 bases from V and 4 bases from J, with 12 bases between. Per the germline V gene, CDR1 is DFQATT and CDR2 is SNEGSKA (reference sequence). CDR3 sequence reads: CSARDSRASETQYF. CDR3 DNA sequence: TGCAGTGCTAGAGATTCTAGGGCCTCAGAGACCCAGTACTTC.

In its sample, this clonotype was seen a few times. The gene calls are TRBV4-1 and TRBJ2-7; D is undetermined. V was trimmed by 1 base and J by 3 bases, leaving 13 bases between them. Germline values: CDR1 MGHRA, CDR2 YSYEKL. The CDR3 has 15 amino acids. The CDR3 nucleotides read TGCGCCAGCAGCCAAGTCGCTGATATTCTCTACGAGCAGTACTTC. This translates into CASSQVADILYEQYF.

This clonotype showed up just a few times. Here the CDR3 DNA reads TGTGCCAGCAGTTCTACGACAGGGGGAAATGAAAAACTGTTTTTT. Translated: CASSSTTGGNEKLFF. The chain combines TRBV27 with TRBJ1-4, with TRBD1 matching 9 bases. Per the germline V gene, CDR1 is MNHEY and CDR2 is SMNVEV (reference sequence). CDR3 length: 15 residues. Trimming cost V 4 bases and J 5 bases; bases outside gene matches: 5.

This clonotype occurred a few times. The rearrangement links TRBV6-5 to TRBJ2-1, with D possibly TRBD2 on 5 matching bases. The V end was cut by 0 bases, the J end by 12 bases, with 15 bases between. Germline assignment: CDR1 MNHEY and CDR2 SVGAGI. This CDR3 is built from 14 residues. CDR3: CASSYSGSSGVQFF. In DNA form, the CDR3 reads TGTGCCAGCAGTTACTCGGGGAGTAGTGGCGTGCAGTTCTTC.

The chain combines TRBV12-3 or TRBV12-4 with TRBJ2-3; 7 bases line up with TRBD2. The CDR3 extends over 18 amino acids. With 5 bases clipped from V and 0 bases from J, the junction kept 14 bases outside the gene matches. In DNA form, the CDR3 reads TGTGCCAGCAGTCCTCCTGCGGGGGAGTCCTCTAGCACAGATACGCAGTATTTT. Amino acids: CASSPPAGESSSTDTQYF.

This clonotype appeared many times. The V and J genes are TRBV27 and TRBJ1-6; D is possibly TRBD1 (6 bases). CDR1 and CDR2 from the germline V gene are MNHEY and SMNVEV (reference sequence). V lost 5 bases, J lost 7 bases, and 15 bases lay in between. The CDR3 runs 15 residues. The CDR3 coding sequence is TGTGCCAGCAGTCTACAGGGACGAAGGAATTCACCCCTCCACTTT. Translated, it gives CASSLQGRRNSPLHF.

The gene calls are TRBV27 and TRBJ1-2; D remains ambiguous. Trimming took 2 bases from V and 0 from J, leaving 10 bases between them. This CDR3 contains 15 residues. Germline V lookup: CDR1 MNHEY, CDR2 SMNVEV (reference sequence). The CDR3 DNA is TGTGCCAGCAGTTTAATGGCCGAAGCTAACTATGGCTACACCTTC. Protein sequence: CASSLMAEANYGYTF.

V is TRBV12-3 or TRBV12-4 and J is TRBJ2-2; 8 bases match TRBD1. The V segment lost 6 bases and the J segment 10 bases; nucleotides outside the gene matches: 7. The CDR3 contains 13 residues. CDR3 amino acids: CASRKTGEVELFF. The CDR3 DNA is TGTGCCAGCAGGAAGACAGGGGAGGTGGAGCTGTTTTTT.

V usage is TRBV7-2 and J usage is TRBJ2-5, with D maybe TRBD1 (5 bases). V gave up 5 bases and J gave up 2 bases, with 12 bases separating them. From germline, CDR1 is SGHTA and CDR2 FQGNSA. CDR3 length equals 14 residues. In DNA form, the CDR3 reads TGTGCCAGCAGCCCAGGGCCAGTACAAGAGACCCAGTACTTC. It codes for CASSPGPVQETQYF. The full variable domain, with the rest looked up from reference TRBV7-2 and TRBJ2-5, is GAGVSQSPSNKVTEKGKDVELRCDPISGHTALYWYRQSLGQGLEFLIYFQGNSAPDKSGLPSDRFSAERTGGSVSTLTIQRTQQEDSAVYLCASSPGPVQETQYFGPGTRLLVL.

This chain joins TRBV30 and TRBJ2-7, with TRBD1 matching 9 bases. The germline CDR1 and CDR2 sequences are GTSNPN and SVGIG (reference sequence). Losses at the gene ends were 3 bases for V and 7 bases for J; bases not matched to a gene: 4. This CDR3 is built from 12 residues. The CDR3 spells CAWRTGGREQYF. CDR3 nucleotides: TGTGCCTGGAGGACAGGGGGAAGAGAGCAGTACTTC.